The 23 T cell receptor beta chains below come from one sample, sequenced in a study of CD8+CD57+ T cells in acquired aplastic anemia. Using genomic DNA as the template, TCR beta VDJ and CDR3 profiling was carried out. Each CDR3 protein gets one entry after TCRdb re-called the reads with MiXCR. The sample contains around 150,000 distinct CDR3 sequences, 40% to 60% of which appear only once. Whoever was chosen for sequencing had shown CD8+CD57+ cell expansion by flow cytometry. Sequenced: sorted CD4+, CD8+, or CD8+CD57+ T cells (not recorded which) from PBMCs. These receptors were obtained from a human donor with aplastic anemia.

DNA for the CDR3: TGTGCCAGCAGCCCGTCATCTCCTGAGACCCAGTACTTC. Protein sequence: CASSPSSPETQYF. V gene TRBV7-6 combines with J gene TRBJ2-5, with no clear D. Germline assignment: CDR1 SGHVS and CDR2 FNYEAQ. The CDR3 is made up of 13 amino acids. V was pared by 5 bases and J by 5 bases, with 12 bases between.

This clonotype has at least ten counts. The chain employs TRBV13 and TRBJ2-1; 11 nucleotides agree with TRBD1. Germline V gene lookup returns CDR1 PRHDT and CDR2 FYEKMQ (reference sequence). The CDR3 loop spans 16 amino acids. Trimming at V came to 5 bases and at J to 6 bases, leaving 9 bases not matched to a gene. CDR3 protein: CASSLAGTGGPNEQFF. The CDR3 DNA reads TGTGCCAGCAGCCTAGCCGGGACAGGGGGTCCCAATGAGCAGTTCTTC.

This clonotype was observed at least ten times. This chain uses TRBV7-9 with TRBJ1-4; unclear D gene. This CDR3 has 11 residues. The germline V gene encodes CDR1 SEHNR and CDR2 FQNEAQ (reference sequence). V gave up 3 bases and J gave up 14 bases, with 10 bases separating them. The CDR3 DNA follows: TGTGCCAGCAGCTTTGAGGGAAACCTGTTTTTT. It yields the protein CASSFEGNLFF.

This chain connects TRBV2 to TRBJ1-1; D possibly corresponds to TRBD1 (6 bases). Germline V gene sequence: CDR1 SNHLY, CDR2 FYNNEI. CDR3 size: 13 residues. V was pared by 3 bases and J by 11 bases, with 16 bases between. This CDR3 is CASSDDRFLGAFF. CDR3 DNA sequence: TGTGCCAGCAGTGACGACAGGTTCTTGGGGGCTTTCTTT.

In its sample, this clonotype was seen many times. The rearrangement joins TRBV24-1 to TRBJ1-2, with a tentative D call TRBD1 (5 bases). Germline-derived CDR1 and CDR2 are KGHDR and SFDVKD. Trimming removed 3 bases at V and 4 bases at J, with 17 bases between. The CDR3 is 16 amino acids. The CDR3 is CATSDTDSERVYGYTF. CDR3 sequence (DNA): TGTGCCACCAGTGATACCGACAGCGAGCGAGTCTATGGCTACACCTTC.

V gene TRBV12-1 combines with J gene TRBJ2-7; the DNA was not used to check the table's D call, TRBD2. TRBV12-1 corresponds to a pseudogene. The CDR3 contains 19 residues. Written as DNA, the CDR3 is TGTGCCAGCAGCCCCGTTTCGTCGCGGGACCCGCACTCCCGGTACGAGCAGTACTTC. Translation: CASSPVSSRDPHSRYEQYF.

V and J are TRBV2 and TRBJ1-6; 7 bases are a match to TRBD1. J gave up 1 base and V 6 bases, and 6 bases lay outside the gene matches. The CDR3 is 16 residues long. The germline gives CDR1 SNHLY, CDR2 FYNNEI. The CDR3 DNA follows: TGTGCCAGCAGAGACAGGGCTTCTTCCTATAATTCACCCCTCCACTTT. As protein: CASRDRASSYNSPLHF.

The chain recombines TRBV5-1 with TRBJ2-5, with 7 bases fitting TRBD1. The germline CDR1 and CDR2 sequences are SGHRS and YFSETQ. The CDR3 covers 15 residues. The V gene end was trimmed by 7 bases and the J gene end by 5 bases; junction bases not matched to a gene: 14. Here the CDR3 reads CASYSGTVRPETQYF. For the CDR3, the DNA is TGCGCCAGCTATTCCGGGACAGTCCGTCCCGAGACCCAGTACTTC.

The V call is TRBV20-1, the J call TRBJ2-7; D unresolved. Germline CDR1 and CDR2: DFQATT and SNEGSKA (reference sequence). V dropped 6 bases and J dropped 0 bases, with 12 bases sitting between them. The CDR3 is made up of 13 amino acids. CDR3 loop: CSALSYTSYEQYF. The CDR3 DNA is TGCAGTGCCCTATCTTACACCTCCTACGAGCAGTACTTC.

This clonotype has a count of ten or more. This rearrangement joins TRBV5-1 to TRBJ2-1, with D unresolved. The V end lost 0 bases, the J end lost 8 bases, and 6 bases lay between the germline ends. The germline gives CDR1 SGHRS, CDR2 YFSETQ. This CDR3 contains 12 residues. The CDR3 nucleotides read TGCGCCAGCAGCTTGGTCGGAGATGAGCAGTTCTTC. It specifies CASSLVGDEQFF.

A remark on this clonotype: The junction shows a germline mismatch at one end, possibly a read error. The chain joins TRBV11-3 to TRBJ2-5; TRBD2 matches 8 bases. Germline CDR1 reads SGHNT; CDR2 reads YENEEA. This CDR3 contains 15 residues. The CDR3 region is CASILTSGPTDTQYF. The DNA of the CDR3 is TGTGCCAGCATCTTAACTAGCGGACCCACAGATACGCAGTACTTC.

The rearrangement uses TRBV2 and TRBJ2-7; D possibly corresponds to TRBD2 (6 bases). CDR1 and CDR2 (germline): SNHLY, FYNNEI. V shed 7 bases and J shed 0 bases, with 16 bases lying between them. This CDR3 is 15 amino acids long. The CDR3 DNA reads TGTGCCAGCACCCCGGAGGGGCGTAGCTCCTACGAGCAGTACTTC. This encodes CASTPEGRSSYEQYF.

This clonotype was seen ten or more times. V and J are TRBV7-8 and TRBJ2-7; 9 positions match TRBD2. The germline V gene encodes CDR1 SGHVS and CDR2 FQNEAQ. Losses at the gene ends were 5 bases for V and 5 bases for J; bases not matched to a gene: 7. There are 14 residues in the CDR3. CDR3 protein: CASSTGGGDNEQYF. CDR3 in DNA: TGTGCCAGCAGCACCGGCGGGGGGGATAACGAGCAGTACTTC. The whole variable domain, remainder taken from reference TRBV7-8 and TRBJ2-7, is GAGVSQSPRYKVAKRGQDVALRCDPISGHVSLFWYQQALGQGPEFLTYFQNEAQLDKSGLPSDRFFAERPEGSVSTLKIQRTQQEDSAVYLCASSTGGGDNEQYFGPGTRLTVT.

For this clonotype: Because the CDR3 is missing its conserved closing phenylalanine or tryptophan, this is likely a read error. The rearrangement uses TRBV19 and TRBJ2-7; 10 nucleotides line up with TRBD1. This CDR3 comprises 13 residues. The V segment lost 4 bases and the J segment 5 bases; nucleotides outside the gene matches: 2. The germline V gene encodes CDR1 LNHDA and CDR2 SQIVND (reference sequence). The CDR3 region has the DNA TGTGCCAGTAGTAGGGGACAGGGGAACGAGCAGTACTCC. As protein: CASSRGQGNEQYS.

With regard to this clonotype: A clone one base away is much larger, so this may be a read error. This chain links TRBV6-1 with TRBJ1-2; D gene unclear. CDR1 is MNHNS, CDR2 SASEGT, per germline. The CDR3 loop spans 14 amino acids. CDR3 in DNA: TGTGCCAGCAGATCGAGAGGGTCCAACTGTGGCTACACCTTC. This gives the protein CASRSRGSNCGYTF.

J is TRBJ2-7 and V is TRBV12-3 or TRBV12-4; 10 positions match TRBD1. Unmatched junction bases numbered 6, after V lost 5 bases and J lost 5 bases. This CDR3 has 14 amino acids. CDR3 nucleotides: TGTGCCAGCAGTGAGGGGACAGGGGCCGACGAGCAGTACTTC. Translating gives CASSEGTGADEQYF.

This clonotype was counted only a few times. This chain's CDR3 is CASGLAGGLYEQYF. The CDR3 DNA reads TGTGCCAGCGGATTAGCGGGAGGGCTCTACGAGCAGTACTTC. The V and J genes are TRBV27 and TRBJ2-7; 11 positions match TRBD2. The V gene's germline CDR1 is MNHEY and CDR2 SMNVEV (reference sequence). J gave up 3 bases and V 8 bases, and 6 bases lay outside the gene matches. This CDR3 spans 14 amino acids.

This clonotype was detected only a few times. The V call is TRBV29-1, the J call TRBJ2-3, with D possibly TRBD1 on 5 matching bases. Looked up from germline, CDR1 is SQVTM and CDR2 is ANQGSEA. V was shortened by 4 bases and J by 3 bases, with 14 bases between the two germline ends. The CDR3 totals 14 residues. CDR3 region: CSVVLFQGTDTQYF. The CDR3 DNA follows: TGCAGCGTTGTATTGTTTCAGGGAACAGATACGCAGTATTTT.

This clonotype was found many times. This chain joins TRBV19 and TRBJ2-7; 7 nucleotides agree with TRBD1. This CDR3 is built from 14 residues. Per germline, CDR1 LNHDA and CDR2 SQIVND (reference sequence). The V and J ends lost 3 bases and 3 bases, in that order; junction bases with no gene match: 5. The CDR3 protein is CASSIGQADYEQYF. CDR3 in DNA: TGTGCCAGTAGTATTGGACAGGCAGACTACGAGCAGTACTTC. Complete variable domain (other parts from reference TRBV19 and TRBJ2-7): DGGITQSPKYLFRKEGQNVTLSCEQNLNHDAMYWYRQDPGQGLRLIYYSQIVNDFQKGDIAEGYSVSREKKESFPLTVTSAQKNPTAFYLCASSIGQADYEQYFGPGTRLTVT.

The rearrangement links TRBV2 to TRBJ1-2; D ambiguous. CDR1 is SNHLY and CDR2 is FYNNEI in the germline V gene. The V and J ends lost 5 bases and 4 bases respectively, with 14 bases between them. This CDR3 is 14 amino acids long. The CDR3 region is CASSPSATSYGYTF. DNA for the CDR3: TGTGCCAGCAGTCCATCGGCAACATCCTATGGCTACACCTTC.

The chain employs TRBV14 and TRBJ1-4, with TRBD1 matching 10 bases. Germline V gene sequence: CDR1 SGHDN, CDR2 FVKESK. Trimming at V came to 2 bases and at J to 8 bases, leaving 5 bases not matched to a gene. This CDR3 has 15 residues. CDR3 region: CASSQTRDRGEKLFF. CDR3 DNA sequence: TGTGCCAGCAGCCAAACCCGGGACAGGGGAGAAAAACTGTTTTTT.

This rearrangement joins TRBV6-5 to TRBJ1-6, with a tentative D call TRBD1 (6 bases). V dropped 4 bases and J dropped 0 bases, with 10 bases sitting between them. This CDR3 contains 16 residues. Germline V gene lookup returns CDR1 MNHEY and CDR2 SVGAGI. The CDR3 region is CASSLTGSSYNSPLHF. For the CDR3, the DNA is TGTGCCAGCAGTTTAACAGGGAGCTCCTATAATTCACCCCTCCACTTT.

This clonotype has ten or more counts. The chain combines TRBV7-9 with TRBJ1-2; D remains unclear. Germline-derived CDR1 and CDR2 are SEHNR and FQNEAQ (reference sequence). V was cut by 5 bases and J by 10 bases, with 8 bases left in between. The CDR3 sequence is 10 residues long. The CDR3 here is CASSLGPYTF. In DNA, the CDR3 is TGTGCCAGCAGCCTCGGACCCTACACCTTC. Combining the CDR3 with reference TRBV7-9 and TRBJ1-2 gives the whole variable domain DTGVSQNPRHKITKRGQNVTFRCDPISEHNRLYWYRQTLGQGPEFLTYFQNEAQLEKSRLLSDRFSAERPKGSFSTLEIQRTEQGDSAMYLCASSLGPYTFGSGTRLTVV.